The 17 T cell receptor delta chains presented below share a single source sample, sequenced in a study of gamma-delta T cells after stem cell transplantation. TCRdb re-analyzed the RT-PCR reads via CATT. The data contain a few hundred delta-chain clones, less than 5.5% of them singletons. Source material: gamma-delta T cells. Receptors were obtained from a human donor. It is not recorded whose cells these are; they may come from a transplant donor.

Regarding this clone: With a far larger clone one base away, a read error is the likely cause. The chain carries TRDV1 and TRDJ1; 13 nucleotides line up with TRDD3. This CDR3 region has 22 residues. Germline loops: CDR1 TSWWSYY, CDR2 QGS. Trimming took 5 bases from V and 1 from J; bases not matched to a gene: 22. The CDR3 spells CALGNLRPSTGGYGHGTDKLIF. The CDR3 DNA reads TGTGCTCTTGGGAACCTACGCCCCAGTACTGGGGGATACGGTCACGGCACCGATAAACTCATCTTT.

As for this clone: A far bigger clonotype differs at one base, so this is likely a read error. CDR3 protein: CARDTLSLPSYGVLGIHSDKLIF. The CDR3 nucleotides are TGTGCCCGTGACACCTTAAGTCTACCTTCCTACGGAGTTCTGGGGATACATAGCGATAAACTCATCTTT. The chain recombines TRDV2 with TRDJ1, with D perhaps TRDD2 (9 bases). The CDR3 sequence is 23 residues long. Germline CDR1 GEAIGNYY, CDR2 EKD.

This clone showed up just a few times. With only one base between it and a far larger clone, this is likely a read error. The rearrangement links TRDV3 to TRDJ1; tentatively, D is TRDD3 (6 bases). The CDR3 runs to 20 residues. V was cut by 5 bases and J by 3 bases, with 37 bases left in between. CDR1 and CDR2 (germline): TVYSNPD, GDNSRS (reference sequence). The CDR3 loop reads CAMNYDPGVAGGGSSDKLIF. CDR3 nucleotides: TGTGCCATGAACTACGATCCTGGGGTCGCCGGCGGGGGAAGCTCCGATAAACTCATCTTT.

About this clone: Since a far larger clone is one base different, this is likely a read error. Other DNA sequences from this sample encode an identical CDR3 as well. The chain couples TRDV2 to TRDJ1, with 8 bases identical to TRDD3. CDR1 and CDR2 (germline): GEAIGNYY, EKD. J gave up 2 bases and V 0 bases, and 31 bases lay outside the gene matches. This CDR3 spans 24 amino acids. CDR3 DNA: TGTGCCTGTGACACCGGAGAGAAGGAATACCTTACTGGGGGGTACGAGGGAGGTACCGATAAACTCATCTTT. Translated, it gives CACDTGEKEYLTGGYEGGTDKLIF.

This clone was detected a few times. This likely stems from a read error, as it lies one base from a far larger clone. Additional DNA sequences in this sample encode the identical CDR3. The CDR3 DNA sequence: TGTGCCTGTGACACCGGAGAGAAGGAATACCTTACTGGGGGATACGAGGGAGGTACCGATAAACTTATCTTT. Protein: CACDTGEKEYLTGGYEGGTDKLIF. V usage is TRDV2 and J usage is TRDJ1; 13 bases map to TRDD3. Germline V CDR1 and CDR2: GEAIGNYY, EKD. The CDR3 runs to 24 residues.

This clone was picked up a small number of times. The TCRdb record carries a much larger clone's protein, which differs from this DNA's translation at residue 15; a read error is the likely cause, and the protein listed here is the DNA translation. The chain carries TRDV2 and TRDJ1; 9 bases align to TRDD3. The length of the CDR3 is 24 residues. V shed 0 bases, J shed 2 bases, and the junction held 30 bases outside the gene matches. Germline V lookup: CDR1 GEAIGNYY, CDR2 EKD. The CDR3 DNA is TGTGCCTGTGACACCGGAGAGAAGGAATACCTTACTGGGGGACACGAGGGAGGTACCGATAAACTCATCTTT. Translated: CACDTGEKEYLTGGHEGGTDKLIF.

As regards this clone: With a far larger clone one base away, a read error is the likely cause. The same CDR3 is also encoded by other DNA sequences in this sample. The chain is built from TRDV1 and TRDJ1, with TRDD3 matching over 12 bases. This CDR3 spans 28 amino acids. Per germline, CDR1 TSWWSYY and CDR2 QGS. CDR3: CALGAAEGVSFLPLPWGIRPSYTDKLIF. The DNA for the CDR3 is TGTGCTCTTGGGGCCGCCGAAGGGGTCTCCTTTTTACCCCTTCCCTGGGGGATACGCCCCTCGTACACTGATAAACTCATCTTT.

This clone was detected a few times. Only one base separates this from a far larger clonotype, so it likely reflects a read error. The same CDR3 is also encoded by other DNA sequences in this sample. In DNA, the CDR3 is TGCGCTCTTGGGGCCGCCGAAGGGGTCTCCTTTTTACCCCTTCCCTGGGGGATACGCCCCTCGTACACCGATAAACTCATCTTT. The encoded protein is CALGAAEGVSFLPLPWGIRPSYTDKLIF. V gene TRDV1 combines with J gene TRDJ1, with 12 positions matching TRDD3. The CDR3 consists of 28 residues. CDR1 and CDR2 from the germline V gene are TSWWSYY and QGS.

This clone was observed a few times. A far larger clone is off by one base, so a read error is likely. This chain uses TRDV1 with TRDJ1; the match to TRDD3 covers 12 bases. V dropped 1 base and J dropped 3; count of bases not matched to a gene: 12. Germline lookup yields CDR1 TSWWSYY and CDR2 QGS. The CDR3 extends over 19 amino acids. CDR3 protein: CALGEPTLPSGGYADKLIF. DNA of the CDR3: TGTGCTCTTGGGGAACCTACTCTTCCTTCTGGGGGATACGCCGATAAACTCATCTTT.

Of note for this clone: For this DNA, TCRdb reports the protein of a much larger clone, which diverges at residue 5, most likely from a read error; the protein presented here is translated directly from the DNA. CDR3 protein: CACDPLTGGYRDDKLIF. CDR3 sequence (DNA): TGTGCCTGTGACCCGCTTACTGGGGGATACCGAGACGATAAACTCATCTTT. V is TRDV2 and J is TRDJ1; 12 positions agree with TRDD3. Per germline, CDR1 GEAIGNYY and CDR2 EKD. The CDR3 spans 17 residues. V was pared by 3 bases and J by 4 bases, with 11 bases of the junction left unmatched.

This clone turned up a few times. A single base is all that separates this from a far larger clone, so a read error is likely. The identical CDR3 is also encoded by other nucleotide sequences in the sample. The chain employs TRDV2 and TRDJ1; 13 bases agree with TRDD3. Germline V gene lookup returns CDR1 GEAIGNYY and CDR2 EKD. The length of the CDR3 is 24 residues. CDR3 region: CACDTGEKEYLTGGYEGGTDKLIF. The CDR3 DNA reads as TGTGCCTGTGACACCGGAGAGAAGGAATACCTTACTGGGGGATACGAGGGAGGTACCGATAAGCTCATCTTT.

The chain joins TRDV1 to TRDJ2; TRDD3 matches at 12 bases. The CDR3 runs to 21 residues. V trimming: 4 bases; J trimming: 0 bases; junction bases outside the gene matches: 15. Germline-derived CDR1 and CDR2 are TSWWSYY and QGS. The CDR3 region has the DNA TGTGCTCTTGGGGTTCTTTCCAACGACTGGGGGATACCAGCTTTGACAGCACAACTCTTCTTT. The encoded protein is CALGVLSNDWGIPALTAQLFF.

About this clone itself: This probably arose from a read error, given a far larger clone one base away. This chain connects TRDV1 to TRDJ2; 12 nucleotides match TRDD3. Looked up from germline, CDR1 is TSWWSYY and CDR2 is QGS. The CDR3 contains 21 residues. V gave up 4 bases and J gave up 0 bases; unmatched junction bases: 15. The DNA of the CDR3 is TGTGCTCTTGGGGTTCTTTCCTACGACTGGGGGATACCAGCTTTGACAGCACAACTCTTCTTT. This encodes CALGVLSYDWGIPALTAQLFF.

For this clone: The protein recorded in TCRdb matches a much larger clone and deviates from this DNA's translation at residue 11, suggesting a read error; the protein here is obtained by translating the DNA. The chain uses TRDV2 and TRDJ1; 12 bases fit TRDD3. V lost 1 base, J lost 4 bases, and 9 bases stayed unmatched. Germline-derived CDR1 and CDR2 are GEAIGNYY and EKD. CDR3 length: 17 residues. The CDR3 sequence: CACDTLTGGYQDDKLIF. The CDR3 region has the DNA TGTGCCTGTGACACGCTTACTGGGGGATACCAAGACGATAAACTCATCTTT.

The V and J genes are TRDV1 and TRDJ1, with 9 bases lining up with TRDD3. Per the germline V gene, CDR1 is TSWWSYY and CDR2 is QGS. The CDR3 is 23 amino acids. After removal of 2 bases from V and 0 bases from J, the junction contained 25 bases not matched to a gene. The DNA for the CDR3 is TGTGCTCTTGGGGAAATAGGGCAGTCCTACAAAGTACTGGGGGAGTCGTACACCGATAAACTCATCTTT. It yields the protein CALGEIGQSYKVLGESYTDKLIF.

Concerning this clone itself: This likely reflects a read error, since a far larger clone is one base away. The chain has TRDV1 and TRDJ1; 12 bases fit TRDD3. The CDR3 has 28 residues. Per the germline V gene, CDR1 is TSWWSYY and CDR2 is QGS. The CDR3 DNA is TGTGCTCTTGGGGCCGCCGAAGGGGTCTCCTTTTTACCCCTTCCCTGGGGGATACGCCCCTCGTACACCGATAAACTCACCTTT. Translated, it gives CALGAAEGVSFLPLPWGIRPSYTDKLTF.

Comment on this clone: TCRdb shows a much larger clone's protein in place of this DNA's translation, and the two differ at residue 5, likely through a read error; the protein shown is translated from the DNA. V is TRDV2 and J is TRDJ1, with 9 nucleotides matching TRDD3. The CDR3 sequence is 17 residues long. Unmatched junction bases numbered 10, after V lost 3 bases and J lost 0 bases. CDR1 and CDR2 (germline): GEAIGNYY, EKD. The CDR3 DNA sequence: TGTGCCTGTGACGCCGTGGGGGATATGCCCGACACCGATAAACTCATCTTT. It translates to CACDAVGDMPDTDKLIF.